This T cell receptor beta chain stems from a study of T cells in Graves' hyperthyroidism and ophthalmopathy. The TCR beta CDR3 regions underwent amplification using RNA transcripts as the source. HTBI primers were employed in a first-round RT-PCR of the TCR CDR3. TCRdb redid the calling of the multiplex PCR reads with MiXCR, one entry per CDR3 protein. The sample includes more than 500,000 distinct CDR3 sequences, around 15% seen only once; the top ten take 25% to 35%. The source of the PBMCs was 10 ml of fresh peripheral blood. Overall study findings and caveats: Blood also contained most expanded thyroid clonotypes above 0.001. Onset of ophthalmopathy came a median approximately 6.8 months after the model predicted it.

This clonotype was seen a few times. The antigen is undetermined. The CDR3 length is 13 residues. V lost 4 bases, J lost 8 bases, and 12 bases lay in between. CDR1 is MDHEN and CDR2 is SYDVKM in the germline V gene. The receptor was isolated from a woman in her twenties or thirties with Graves' ophthalmopathy. The gene calls are TRBV28 and TRBJ2-1; D remains ambiguous. Material for sequencing was blood. Here the CDR3 DNA reads TGTGCCAGCAGTTCCCCCGGTACCTATGAGCAGTTCTTC. The encoded protein is CASSSPGTYEQFF.